The 27 T cell receptor beta chains below were found in one sample sequenced in a study of shared clonotypes between healthy human individuals (TCRdb year 2020). The library was made by the immunoSEQ multiplex PCR assay. TCRdb carries this immuneACCESS record with in-frame sequences only. Its versions omit some clonotypes, under half of them owing to an unresolved V gene in the studies checked, with the rest unexplained. The sample yields 100,000 or so clones; 67% were counted once. Of the sample, approximately 25% falls within the top ten clones. Sequenced material: memory CD8+ T cells sorted from blood. This specimen's cell subset or site label, interpreted: CD45RO+ cells pooled with CCR7-negative TemRA cells. The receptors derive from a woman aged 25 to 39 in good health.

This sequence joins TRBV7-9 and TRBJ2-5; weak D call: TRBD1 (6 bases). Germline-derived CDR1 and CDR2 are SEHNR and FQNEAQ (reference sequence). The CDR3 has 16 residues. The V end lost 4 bases, the J end lost 2 bases, and 17 bases lay between the germline ends. The CDR3 DNA is TGTGCCAGCAGCTGGGGGACACTGAATCCACAAGAGACCCAGTACTTC. Protein sequence: CASSWGTLNPQETQYF.

For this clone: The identical CDR3 is also encoded by other nucleotide sequences in the sample. This chain uses TRBV7-9 with TRBJ2-1; D not resolved. Germline-derived CDR1 and CDR2 are SEHNR and FQNEAQ (reference sequence). The V end was cut by 0 bases, the J end by 6 bases, with 3 bases between. The CDR3 covers 12 residues. The CDR3 loop is CASSLAINEQFF. For the CDR3, the DNA is TGTGCCAGCAGCTTAGCCATCAATGAGCAGTTCTTC.

The chain employs TRBV25-1 and TRBJ2-3; 8 nucleotides match TRBD1. The CDR3 covers 16 residues. Germline V gene lookup returns CDR1 MGHDK and CDR2 SYGVNS. After removal of 2 bases from V and 0 bases from J, the junction contained 4 bases not matched to a gene. For the CDR3, the DNA is TGTGCCAGCAGTGAAGACGACAGGGGCAGCACAGATACGCAGTATTTT. Its protein is CASSEDDRGSTDTQYF.

The V and J genes are TRBV5-1 and TRBJ2-2; D gene ambiguous. The CDR3 is 13 residues long. Germline-derived CDR1 and CDR2 are SGHRS and YFSETQ. Trimming took off 8 bases at V and 6 bases at J, with 14 bases between the two ends. In DNA, the CDR3 is TGCGCCAGTCGGAACGGCTTGGCCGGGGAGCTGTTTTTT. It encodes CASRNGLAGELFF.

This clone was seen at least ten times. V gene TRBV4-2 combines with J gene TRBJ1-2; 8 bases align to TRBD1. The J segment lost 4 bases and the V segment lost 5 bases, leaving 6 bases of the junction unmatched. Per germline, CDR1 LGHNA and CDR2 YNFKEQ. The CDR3 sequence is 14 residues long. CDR3 coding DNA: TGTGCCAGCAGCGTCGGACAGGGAGGCTATGGCTACACCTTC. This codes for CASSVGQGGYGYTF.

The gene calls are TRBV27 and TRBJ2-6; D is perhaps TRBD1 or TRBD2 (5 bases each). CDR3 size: 17 residues. CDR1 is MNHEY and CDR2 is SMNVEV in the germline V gene (reference sequence). V was shortened by 5 bases and J by 0 bases, with 14 bases between the two germline ends. In nucleotides, the CDR3 is TGTGCCAGCAGTCCGGGACCGTCCGACTCTGGGGCCAACGTCCTGACTTTC. This codes for CASSPGPSDSGANVLTF.

This chain connects TRBV29-1 to TRBJ1-2; D might be TRBD1 (5 bases). This CDR3 has 12 amino acids. Trimming pared 6 bases from V and 2 bases from J, leaving 10 bases between. Germline V gene lookup returns CDR1 SQVTM and CDR2 ANQGSEA. CDR3 in amino acids: CSVDTLNYGYTF. CDR3 DNA sequence: TGCAGCGTGGACACCTTGAACTATGGCTACACCTTC.

The chain carries TRBV6-5 and TRBJ2-1, with TRBD2 matching over 11 bases. V lost 5 bases, J lost 8 bases, and 8 bases stayed unmatched. The CDR3 covers 15 residues. CDR1 and CDR2 from the germline V gene are MNHEY and SVGAGI. Here the CDR3 reads CASSVTSGSVHEQFF. The CDR3 nucleotides are TGTGCCAGCAGTGTAACTAGCGGGAGCGTCCATGAGCAGTTCTTC.

The chain recombines TRBV27 with TRBJ2-2; D may match TRBD1 or TRBD2 (6 bases each). The germline V gene has CDR1 MNHEY and CDR2 SMNVEV (reference sequence). The CDR3 contains 18 residues. V lost 2 bases and J lost 7, with 23 bases in between. Here the CDR3 reads CASSLSRPLGGDGGELFF. The CDR3 DNA reads as TGTGCCAGCAGTTTAAGTCGCCCCCTCGGGGGCGATGGCGGGGAGCTGTTTTTT.

The chain combines TRBV5-1 with TRBJ2-1; no definite D call. CDR1 is SGHRS and CDR2 is YFSETQ in the germline V gene. Deletions cut 8 bases from V and 0 bases from J, with 9 bases between. This CDR3 has 13 amino acids. The CDR3: CASGLSSYNEQFF. The CDR3 bases are TGCGCCAGTGGGCTGAGCTCCTACAATGAGCAGTTCTTC.

This clone was found many times. Other DNA variants within this sample encode the same CDR3. This chain joins TRBV6-1 and TRBJ1-5, with D possibly matching TRBD1 (5 bases). The length of the CDR3 is 14 residues. CDR1 MNHNS and CDR2 SASEGT come from the germline V gene. The V gene lost 1 base and the J gene lost 2 bases, with 6 bases spanning the gap. CDR3 DNA sequence: TGTGCCAGCAGTGAAGGAGGGGGCAATCAGCCCCAGCATTTT. Its translation: CASSEGGGNQPQHF.

The CDR3 is CASRVGAGSADTQYF. CDR3 bases: TGTGCCAGCAGAGTAGGGGCCGGGAGCGCAGATACGCAGTATTTT. This chain uses TRBV7-9 with TRBJ2-3; possibly TRBD2 for D (6 bases). Looked up from germline, CDR1 is SEHNR and CDR2 is FQNEAQ (reference sequence). Trimming took off 6 bases at V and 4 bases at J, with 17 bases between the two ends. The CDR3 extends over 15 amino acids.

The chain combines TRBV2 with TRBJ1-2; 8 positions agree with TRBD1. This CDR3 spans 12 amino acids. Trimming took 8 bases from V and 8 from J; bases not matched to a gene: 7. CDR1 is SNHLY and CDR2 is FYNNEI in the germline V gene. The CDR3 loop is CASDQGAIGYTF. CDR3 nucleotides: TGTGCCAGCGATCAGGGGGCGATCGGCTACACCTTC.

The chain recombines TRBV10-3 with TRBJ1-5, with 7 bases aligning to TRBD1. The ends lost 0 bases at V and 3 bases at J; junction bases unmatched: 14. The CDR3 length is 19 residues. Germline CDR1 and CDR2: ENHRY and SYGVKD. CDR3 coding DNA: TGTGCCATCAGTGAGTCTCTGTTCGGTTCAGGGGGAAACAATCAGCCCCAGCATTTT. This codes for CAISESLFGSGGNNQPQHF.

The genes are TRBV5-1 and TRBJ1-1; D remains ambiguous. Germline V gives CDR1 SGHRS, CDR2 YFSETQ. The length of the CDR3 is 14 residues. With 3 bases removed from V and 1 base from J, the gap between germline ends came to 10 bases. The CDR3 DNA reads TGCGCCAGCAGCTCGTGGTCCCCGAACACTGAAGCTTTCTTT. It codes for CASSSWSPNTEAFF. Based on the CDR3 plus reference TRBV5-1 and TRBJ1-1, the full variable domain is KAGVTQTPRYLIKTRGQQVTLSCSPISGHRSVSWYQQTPGQGLQFLFEYFSETQRNKGNFPGRFSGRQFSNSRSEMNVSTLELGDSALYLCASSSWSPNTEAFFGQGTRLTVV.

As to this clone: Other DNA sequences in this specimen translate into the identical CDR3. J is TRBJ2-2 and V is TRBV7-8; the D is unclear. This CDR3 is 16 amino acids long. Per the germline V gene, CDR1 is SGHVS and CDR2 is FQNEAQ. V gave up 5 bases and J gave up 0 bases, with 13 bases separating them. The CDR3 DNA is TGTGCCAGCAGCCCAGATCGGCCGGCGAACACCGGGGAGCTGTTTTTT. Translation: CASSPDRPANTGELFF.

With respect to this clone: This likely traces to a read error, being one base from a far larger clone. In the same sample, other DNA sequences code for this CDR3. The chain couples TRBV6-4 to TRBJ2-2; 9 bases are a match to TRBD1. Germline CDR1 reads MRHNA; CDR2 reads SNTAGT. CDR3 length: 13 amino acids. CDR3 sequence (DNA): TGTGCCAGCGGGGACAGGGATCACGGGGAACTGTTTTTT. The encoded protein is CASGDRDHGELFF.

This rearrangement joins TRBV7-9 to TRBJ2-4; D is unresolved. CDR1 and CDR2 (germline): SEHNR, FQNEAQ (reference sequence). The CDR3 runs to 15 residues. V shed 5 bases and J shed 0 bases, with 11 bases lying between them. The CDR3 DNA reads TGTGCCAGCAGCCTACCTGGTCTAGCCAAAAACATTCAGTACTTC. It yields the protein CASSLPGLAKNIQYF.

The chain combines TRBV27 with TRBJ2-1; 7 bases align to TRBD2. The CDR3 runs 14 residues. Germline loops: CDR1 MNHEY, CDR2 SMNVEV (reference sequence). Unmatched junction bases numbered 12, after V lost 5 bases and J lost 11 bases. This CDR3 reads CASSVVGLPMKQFF. CDR3 DNA: TGTGCCAGCAGTGTCGTGGGACTACCAATGAAGCAGTTCTTC.

This clone was found once. The chain uses TRBV28 and TRBJ2-5, with TRBD2 matching 13 bases. The CDR3 totals 14 residues. J lost 8 bases, V lost 4 bases, and 4 bases had no gene match. Germline V gene data show CDR1 as MDHEN and CDR2 as SYDVKM. The CDR3 region is CASSYGLAGETQYF. As DNA, the CDR3 is TGTGCCAGCAGTTACGGACTAGCGGGAGAAACCCAGTACTTC. The whole variable domain, filled in from reference TRBV28 and TRBJ2-5, reads DVKVTQSSRYLVKRTGEKVFLECVQDMDHENMFWYRQDPGLGLRLIYFSYDVKMKEKGDIPEGYSVSREKKERFSLILESASTNQTSMYLCASSYGLAGETQYFGPGTRLLVL.

The rearrangement joins TRBV4-2 to TRBJ2-7, with D perhaps given as TRBD1 or TRBD2 (5 bases each). The CDR3 totals 16 residues. Germline V gene data show CDR1 as LGHNA and CDR2 as YNFKEQ. The V end was cut by 4 bases, the J end by 5 bases, with 21 bases between. CDR3 bases: TGTGCCAGCAGCCGCGCCTTGAGAGGGGACGAGGACGAGCAGTACTTC. It translates to CASSRALRGDEDEQYF.

This clone was detected a few times. The sample holds other DNA sequences that translate to the same CDR3. This rearrangement joins TRBV30 to TRBJ1-1; D remains ambiguous. Germline CDR1 and CDR2: GTSNPN and SVGIG (reference sequence). CDR3 length equals 13 residues. Trimming shortened V by 0 bases and J by 0 bases, and 5 bases separated the two germline ends. As DNA, the CDR3 is TGTGCCTGGAGTGTAGATGTGAACACTGAAGCTTTCTTT. This codes for CAWSVDVNTEAFF.

The chain combines TRBV6-1 with TRBJ1-2, with 9 bases lining up with TRBD1. CDR3 length equals 13 residues. The germline V gene has CDR1 MNHNS and CDR2 SASEGT. J lost 4 bases, V lost 6 bases, and 3 bases had no gene match. CDR3 nucleotides: TGTGCCAGCAGCGAGGGACAGGGCTATGGCTACACCTTC. This gives the protein CASSEGQGYGYTF.

CDR3 coding DNA: TGCGCCAGCAGCTTGGGCCCGCCTCTGAACACTGAAGCTTTCTTT. It yields the protein CASSLGPPLNTEAFF. This sequence joins TRBV5-1 and TRBJ1-1; D gene uncertain. CDR1 is SGHRS, CDR2 YFSETQ, per germline. This CDR3 is built from 15 residues. V shed 0 bases and J shed 0 bases, with 9 bases lying between them. Looking up the rest from reference TRBV5-1 and TRBJ1-1 gives the full variable domain: KAGVTQTPRYLIKTRGQQVTLSCSPISGHRSVSWYQQTPGQGLQFLFEYFSETQRNKGNFPGRFSGRQFSNSRSEMNVSTLELGDSALYLCASSLGPPLNTEAFFGQGTRLTVV.

The V and J genes are TRBV28 and TRBJ1-5, with a tentative D call TRBD1 (6 bases). V shed 3 bases and J shed 3 bases, with 21 bases lying between them. This CDR3 contains 18 residues. Germline CDR1 and CDR2: MDHEN and SYDVKM. The CDR3 nucleotides read TGTGCCAGCAGTTTTTGGTCGTTTCGGTGGACAGACAATCAGCCCCAGCATTTT. Protein sequence: CASSFWSFRWTDNQPQHF.

The chain is built from TRBV4-2 and TRBJ1-5; D is ambiguous. The length of the CDR3 is 15 residues. CDR1 is LGHNA and CDR2 is YNFKEQ in the germline V gene. Between the trimmed V and J ends, which lost 0 bases and 5 bases, there was a span of 11 bases. The CDR3 bases are TGTGCCAGCAGCCAAGATAGAGAAAGCTATCAGCCCCAGCATTTT. Protein product: CASSQDRESYQPQHF.

V is TRBV7-6 and J is TRBJ2-7, with no clear D. The CDR3 is made up of 15 amino acids. Per the germline V gene, CDR1 is SGHVS and CDR2 is FNYEAQ. V lost 5 bases and J lost 0, with 14 bases in between. CDR3 region: CASSHTIVGSYEQYF. In DNA, the CDR3 is TGTGCCAGCAGCCACACCATAGTCGGCTCCTACGAGCAGTACTTC.